These 32 T cell receptor beta chains were sequenced from one sample in a study of beta chain features in type 1 diabetes. The study reverse transcribed the entire isolated RNA, so it sequenced expressed TCRB transcripts. The table came from immunoSEQ multiplex PCR; TCRdb's copy has only in-frame clones and leaves some out. The table shows roughly 370,000 clones, with roughly 14% occurring only once. Sequenced sample: naive CD4+ T cells from blood. These receptors came from a man aged 30 to 39 in good health.

This clone was seen only a few times. The CDR3 DNA sequence: TGTGCCACCAGCAGAGTGTACGGTACTGAAGCTTTCTTT. As protein: CATSRVYGTEAFF. This chain connects TRBV15 to TRBJ1-1; D call uncertain. CDR3 size: 13 residues. Trimming shortened V by 1 base and J by 5 bases, and 8 bases separated the two germline ends. Germline V CDR1 and CDR2: LNHNV, YYDKDF (reference sequence).

The table lists this clone with a few counts. This CDR3 is CASSRGLAGELQETQYF. The CDR3, as DNA: TGCGCCAGCAGCCGCGGACTAGCGGGGGAGCTACAAGAGACCCAGTACTTC. The chain joins TRBV5-1 to TRBJ2-5, with 13 bases identical to TRBD2. Trimming removed 4 bases from V and 2 bases from J; junction bases left unmatched: 8. The length of the CDR3 is 17 residues. The germline gives CDR1 SGHRS, CDR2 YFSETQ.

The rearrangement uses TRBV27 and TRBJ2-1; 8 bases map to TRBD2. Looked up from germline, CDR1 is MNHEY and CDR2 is SMNVEV (reference sequence). V shed 5 bases, J shed 2 bases, and the junction held 5 bases outside the gene matches. The CDR3 is made up of 15 amino acids. CDR3 amino acids: CASSAGLAAYNEQFF. The CDR3 DNA sequence: TGTGCCAGCAGTGCCGGACTAGCTGCCTACAATGAGCAGTTCTTC.

V usage is TRBV7-9 and J usage is TRBJ1-5, with a weak D call TRBD1 (5 bases). CDR1 SEHNR and CDR2 FQNEAQ come from the germline V gene (reference sequence). The V gene lost 6 bases and the J gene lost 4 bases, with 10 bases spanning the gap. The CDR3 totals 13 residues. The CDR3 sequence: CASRKDSNQPQHF. The CDR3 DNA sequence: TGTGCCAGCAGGAAAGACAGTAATCAGCCCCAGCATTTT.

V and J are TRBV18 and TRBJ2-5, with D tentatively TRBD1 (6 bases). Per the germline V gene, CDR1 is KGHSH and CDR2 is LQKENI. V was trimmed by 6 bases and J by 2 bases, leaving 13 bases between them. The CDR3 is made up of 14 amino acids. The CDR3 DNA reads as TGTGCCAGCTCGGGTACAGGGATACAAGAGACCCAGTACTTC. This codes for CASSGTGIQETQYF.

This clone was picked up a small number of times. The rearrangement links TRBV30 to TRBJ2-1; 7 positions agree with TRBD2. Germline V lookup: CDR1 GTSNPN, CDR2 SVGIG (reference sequence). CDR3 length: 11 residues. Unmatched junction bases numbered 9, after V lost 6 bases and J lost 13 bases. This CDR3 is CACIRGVFQFF. CDR3 bases: TGTGCCTGCATCCGGGGGGTCTTTCAGTTCTTC.

This chain connects TRBV14 to TRBJ2-1, with 9 bases identical to TRBD1. CDR3 size: 16 residues. CDR1 SGHDN and CDR2 FVKESK come from the germline V gene. The trim removed 5 bases at V and 3 bases at J, leaving 8 bases unmatched. CDR3 sequence reads: CASSTRTGVGYNEQFF. The DNA for the CDR3 is TGTGCCAGCAGCACCCGGACAGGGGTTGGCTACAATGAGCAGTTCTTC.

Only a few counts were recorded for this clone. V is TRBV7-6 and J is TRBJ2-1, with 10 bases fitting TRBD2. Germline-derived CDR1 and CDR2 are SGHVS and FNYEAQ. The CDR3 runs to 16 residues. The junction had 4 bases not matched to a gene; V was cut back by 5 bases and J by 0 bases. CDR3 coding DNA: TGTGCCAGCAGCAGTCTAGCGGGAGTCTCCTACAATGAGCAGTTCTTC. Encoded protein: CASSSLAGVSYNEQFF.

This clone was recorded many times. The genes are TRBV29-1 and TRBJ2-3, with TRBD2 matching 8 bases. CDR3 length: 15 residues. J lost 2 bases, V lost 7 bases, and 11 bases had no gene match. In germline, CDR1 is SQVTM, CDR2 ANQGSEA. The CDR3 nucleotides are TGCAGCGCGACCTCCGGGACTAGAGCCACAGATACGCAGTATTTT. This codes for CSATSGTRATDTQYF.

This chain links TRBV5-4 with TRBJ2-7, with unresolved D. The ends were cut back, 4 bases at V and 2 bases at J, with 16 bases in the middle. The CDR3 has 15 amino acids. Germline lookup yields CDR1 SGHNT and CDR2 YYREEE (reference sequence). The CDR3 region is CASSPLKGVAYEQYF. In DNA form, the CDR3 reads TGTGCCAGCAGCCCATTAAAGGGCGTAGCCTACGAGCAGTACTTC.

This clone was detected a few times. V usage is TRBV9 and J usage is TRBJ2-5; 7 bases agree with TRBD1. The CDR3 has 15 amino acids. With 3 bases clipped from V and 6 bases from J, the junction kept 11 bases outside the gene matches. Germline assignment: CDR1 SGDLS and CDR2 YYNGEE. DNA for the CDR3: TGTGCCAGCAGCGCCAGAGGACAGGAAGGTCAGACCCAGTACTTC. Amino acid sequence: CASSARGQEGQTQYF. The variable domain in full, with the rest retrieved from reference TRBV9 and TRBJ2-5, is DSGVTQTPKHLITATGQRVTLRCSPRSGDLSVYWYQQSLDQGLQFLIQYYNGEERAKGNILERFSAQQFPDLHSELNLSSLELGDSALYFCASSARGQEGQTQYFGPGTRLLVL.

This clone has more than one count but fewer than ten. The rearrangement links TRBV28 to TRBJ2-1; 9 bases align to TRBD2. J gave up 8 bases and V 6 bases, and 8 bases lay outside the gene matches. This CDR3 is built from 14 residues. Germline V gene lookup returns CDR1 MDHEN and CDR2 SYDVKM. CDR3 nucleotides: TGTGCCAGCAGACACCTTAGCGGGGGCCATGAGCAGTTCTTC. Encoded protein: CASRHLSGGHEQFF.

This clone was observed a handful of times. V usage is TRBV4-3 and J usage is TRBJ2-1, with D possibly being TRBD2 (5 bases). Trimming removed 2 bases from V and 4 bases from J, with 21 bases in between. The CDR3 is 18 residues long. The germline gives CDR1 LGHNA, CDR2 YSLEER. Here the CDR3 DNA reads TGCGCCAGCAGCCAACTAGGTGCCAGGCTAGCTGATTACAATGAGCAGTTCTTC. It encodes CASSQLGARLADYNEQFF.

As regards this clone: This sample includes further DNA sequences coding for the same CDR3. This chain connects TRBV15 to TRBJ2-5, with D possibly being TRBD1 (6 bases). Trimming removed 3 bases from V and 1 base from J, with 6 bases in between. Germline CDR1 is LNHNV and CDR2 is YYDKDF (reference sequence). The CDR3 contains 13 residues. In DNA form, the CDR3 reads TGTGCCACCAGCAGGGACAGCCAAGAGACCCAGTACTTC. Translating gives CATSRDSQETQYF.

This clone was detected a few times. Its ends do not fully match the called genes, so a read error is possible. The sample holds other DNA sequences that translate to the same CDR3. V usage is TRBV9 and J usage is TRBJ2-1; no firm D call. Germline V gene sequence: CDR1 SGDLS, CDR2 YYNGEE. The CDR3 totals 11 residues. The CDR3 DNA reads as TGTGCCAGCAGCGCCGACAACGAGCAGTTCTTC. It is translated as CASSADNEQFF.

This clone was seen more than once but under ten times. The chain is built from TRBV6-5 and TRBJ2-1; D is uncertain. From germline, CDR1 is MNHEY and CDR2 SVGAGI. This CDR3 is built from 12 residues. V was cut by 4 bases and J by 5 bases, with 6 bases left in between. CDR3 region: CASSSVNNEQFF. CDR3 bases: TGTGCCAGCAGTTCCGTTAACAATGAGCAGTTCTTC.

The chain couples TRBV2 to TRBJ1-1; no reliable D call. The CDR3 loop spans 11 amino acids. V lost 3 bases and J 11 bases, leaving 10 bases between the germline ends. Germline V gene data show CDR1 as SNHLY and CDR2 as FYNNEI. CDR3: CASSDPTRAFF. The CDR3 DNA reads as TGTGCCAGCAGTGATCCCACAAGGGCTTTCTTT.

The chain uses TRBV29-1 and TRBJ2-2; D not resolved. The CDR3 runs 11 residues. V was cut by 4 bases and J by 5 bases, with 5 bases left in between. Germline CDR1 SQVTM, CDR2 ANQGSEA. The CDR3 nucleotides read TGCAGCGTTGGAGAGACCGGGGAGCTGTTTTTT. Translated, it gives CSVGETGELFF.

This clone was counted a few times. This chain uses TRBV19 with TRBJ2-5; 7 nucleotides match TRBD2. The CDR3 has 14 residues. With 6 bases clipped from V and 4 bases from J, the junction kept 8 bases outside the gene matches. Per germline, CDR1 LNHDA and CDR2 SQIVND (reference sequence). In nucleotides, the CDR3 is TGTGCCAGTAGGGTCTCGGGAGGAGGAGAGACCCAGTACTTC. This translates into CASRVSGGGETQYF.

This clone was detected a few times. The chain has TRBV9 and TRBJ1-4; D call uncertain. Trimming pared 4 bases from V and 7 bases from J, leaving 20 bases between. The CDR3 has 16 amino acids. Germline-derived CDR1 and CDR2 are SGDLS and YYNGEE. The CDR3 nucleotides are TGTGCCAGCAGCACACATCTCGCAGTAGACATTGAAAAACTGTTTTTT. Translation gives CASSTHLAVDIEKLFF.

The chain links TRBV11-2 to TRBJ2-3; D is possibly TRBD2 (5 bases). Germline CDR1 is SGHAT and CDR2 is FQNNGV. Deletions cut 1 base from V and 1 base from J, with 12 bases between. CDR3 length equals 16 residues. The CDR3 sequence: CASSLAGTVGTDTQYF. The CDR3 nucleotides read TGTGCCAGCAGCTTAGCGGGAACCGTCGGCACAGATACGCAGTATTTT.

This clone was found a few times. Germline is not matched at one junction end, which may reflect a read error. The rearrangement links TRBV7-2 to TRBJ2-5; TRBD2 aligns across 8 bases. The CDR3 runs to 16 residues. Per the germline V gene, CDR1 is SGHTA and CDR2 is FQGNSA. The CDR3 region has the DNA TGTGCCAGCAGCATAGCGGGACTATCAAAAAGAGAGACCCAGTACTTC. Its translation: CASSIAGLSKRETQYF.

The J gene is TRBJ2-2, the V gene TRBV5-4; D might be TRBD2 (6 bases). CDR1 is SGHNT and CDR2 is YYREEE in the germline V gene (reference sequence). This CDR3 comprises 13 residues. V dropped 7 bases and J dropped 3 bases, with 10 bases sitting between them. The CDR3: CASRDSHTGELFF. In DNA form, the CDR3 reads TGTGCCAGCCGGGACTCCCACACCGGGGAGCTGTTTTTT.

V usage is TRBV29-1 and J usage is TRBJ1-5; 7 bases map to TRBD1. CDR1 and CDR2 (germline): SQVTM, ANQGSEA. V shed 6 bases and J 4 bases; nucleotides not matched to a gene: 6. CDR3 length equals 13 residues. CDR3 region: CSVGQASNQPQHF. CDR3 nucleotides: TGCAGCGTCGGACAGGCCTCGAATCAGCCCCAGCATTTT.

This clone was detected only a few times. The chain has TRBV30 and TRBJ2-7, with TRBD2 matching over 12 bases. J gave up 11 bases and V 1 base, and 6 bases lay outside the gene matches. There are 13 residues in the CDR3. Germline V gene lookup returns CDR1 GTSNPN and CDR2 SVGIG (reference sequence). The CDR3 spells CAWSGLAGAPEYV. As DNA, the CDR3 is TGTGCCTGGAGTGGACTAGCGGGGGCCCCAGAGTACGTC.

This clone was counted between two and nine times. This chain uses TRBV7-2 with TRBJ2-3; TRBD2 might be the D (5 bases). Germline values: CDR1 SGHTA, CDR2 FQGNSA. V was clipped by 5 bases and J by 4 bases, with 10 bases between them. The CDR3 loop spans 13 amino acids. The CDR3 is CASSLRRADTQYF. The CDR3 DNA follows: TGTGCCAGCAGCCTCCGGCGGGCAGATACGCAGTATTTT.

This clone was observed a few times. The chain combines TRBV29-1 with TRBJ2-6; possible D gene TRBD2, 5 bases. The CDR3 totals 14 residues. The germline V gene has CDR1 SQVTM and CDR2 ANQGSEA. V gave up 5 bases and J gave up 1 base, with 9 bases separating them. CDR3 nucleotide sequence: TGCAGCGTTCCCACGGGATCTGGGGCCAACGTCCTGACTTTC. Amino acids: CSVPTGSGANVLTF.

This clone was counted between two and nine times. This chain uses TRBV29-1 with TRBJ2-7, with D uncertain. CDR1 SQVTM and CDR2 ANQGSEA come from the germline V gene. The V end was cut by 1 base, the J end by 2 bases, with 6 bases between. CDR3 length: 12 amino acids. The CDR3 DNA follows: TGCAGCGTTGAAGGGCGTACCTACGAGCAGTACGTC. It codes for CSVEGRTYEQYV.

In this sample, this clone turned up a few times. This chain uses TRBV5-1 with TRBJ1-2, with D uncertain. V gave up 1 base and J gave up 7 bases, with 20 bases separating them. The CDR3 contains 16 residues. Germline CDR1 reads SGHRS; CDR2 reads YFSETQ. For the CDR3, the DNA is TGCGCCAGCAGCTTGATGGCACAAGTCACCAGCGGTGGCTACACCTTC. It specifies CASSLMAQVTSGGYTF.

The sample holds a few counts of this clone. The CDR3 is CASSAVGETDTQYF. DNA for the CDR3: TGCGCCAGCAGCGCGGTAGGGGAGACAGATACGCAGTATTTT. The rearrangement links TRBV5-1 to TRBJ2-3, with D perhaps being TRBD1 or TRBD2 (5 bases each). V was pared by 4 bases and J by 3 bases, with 12 bases between. Per the germline V gene, CDR1 is SGHRS and CDR2 is YFSETQ. This CDR3 contains 14 residues.

The V and J genes are TRBV7-3 and TRBJ2-6, with 10 bases fitting TRBD1. Trimming took 5 bases from V and 6 from J; bases not matched to a gene: 22. The CDR3 is 21 residues long. The V gene's germline CDR1 is SGHTA and CDR2 FQGTGA. DNA of the CDR3: TGTGCCAGCAGCCACTTACGTTCAGGGACAGGGGCCGCATATTCGGCCAACGTCCTGACTTTC. Translated, it gives CASSHLRSGTGAAYSANVLTF.

The rearrangement uses TRBV15 and TRBJ2-5; 7 bases match TRBD2. Looked up from germline, CDR1 is LNHNV and CDR2 is YYDKDF (reference sequence). This CDR3 is 18 amino acids long. V lost 3 bases to trimming and J lost 2 bases; unmatched junction nucleotides: 15. CDR3 sequence (DNA): TGTGCCACCAGCAGCCTTGAGGGAGGGCCTCATCGGCAAGAGACCCAGTACTTC. Translation: CATSSLEGGPHRQETQYF.